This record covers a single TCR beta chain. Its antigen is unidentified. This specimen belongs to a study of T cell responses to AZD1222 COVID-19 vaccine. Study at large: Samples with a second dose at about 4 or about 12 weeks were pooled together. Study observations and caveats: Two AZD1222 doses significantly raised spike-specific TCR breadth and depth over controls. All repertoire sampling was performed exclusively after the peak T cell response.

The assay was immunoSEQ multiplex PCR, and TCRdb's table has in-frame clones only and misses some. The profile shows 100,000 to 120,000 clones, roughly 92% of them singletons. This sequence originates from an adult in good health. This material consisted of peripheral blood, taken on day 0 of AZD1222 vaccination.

DNA for the CDR3: TGTGCCAGCAGCCCCTTAGGGACTAGCGGGGGGGGCTCCTACAATGAGCAGTTCTTC. Its translation is CASSPLGTSGGGSYNEQFF. This chain uses TRBV7-2 with TRBJ2-1; 16 bases agree with TRBD2. V gave up 5 bases and J gave up 0 bases; unmatched junction bases: 7. CDR1 is SGHTA and CDR2 is FQGNSA in the germline V gene. The CDR3 totals 19 residues.